Presented here are 8 T cell receptor beta chains from one specimen sequenced in a study of blood T cell repertoires in COVID-19. The table came from immunoSEQ multiplex PCR; TCRdb's copy has only in-frame clones and leaves some out. The table records fewer than 120,000 clones, roughly four fifths of them present only once. Sequenced material: peripheral blood. The receptors here all came from an older woman with acute or convalescent COVID-19.

The CDR3: CASSLRPGGAAEKLFF. CDR3 sequence (DNA): TGTGCCAGCAGCCTGAGACCGGGGGGCGCGGCTGAAAAACTGTTTTTT. The chain recombines TRBV9 with TRBJ1-4; TRBD1 is a possible D gene (6 bases). In germline, CDR1 is SGDLS, CDR2 YYNGEE. V shed 4 bases and J shed 7 bases, with 20 bases lying between them. The CDR3 has 16 residues.

The rearrangement joins TRBV6-5 to TRBJ1-5; D is undetermined. V lost 3 bases, J lost 7 bases, and 16 bases lay in between. Germline V gene data show CDR1 as MNHEY and CDR2 as SVGAGI. The CDR3 sequence is 15 residues long. DNA of the CDR3: TGTGCCAGCAGTTATGGACGAACCCCGGGACAGCCCCAGCATTTT. Protein sequence: CASSYGRTPGQPQHF.

This chain uses TRBV19 with TRBJ2-3; 12 bases are shared with TRBD2. V lost 4 bases to trimming and J lost 0 bases; unmatched junction nucleotides: 5. The CDR3 is 17 residues long. Germline lookup yields CDR1 LNHDA and CDR2 SQIVND (reference sequence). CDR3: CASSTRTSGVSTDTQYF. In nucleotides, the CDR3 is TGTGCCAGTAGTACTCGGACTAGCGGGGTTAGCACAGATACGCAGTATTTT.

This rearrangement joins TRBV25-1 to TRBJ1-6, with D hard to call. Trimming pared 5 bases from V and 10 bases from J, leaving 12 bases between. This CDR3 spans 13 amino acids. Germline-derived CDR1 and CDR2 are MGHDK and SYGVNS. CDR3 nucleotides: TGTGCCAGCAGTAGCCGGGAGGTCTCACCCCTCCACTTT. Translation: CASSSREVSPLHF.

The chain joins TRBV10-1 to TRBJ1-5; D may be TRBD1 (5 bases). The CDR3 runs to 15 residues. The germline V gene has CDR1 WNHNN and CDR2 SYGVQD (reference sequence). The germline V and J ends were trimmed by 6 bases and 6 bases, with 18 bases remaining between them. In nucleotides, the CDR3 is TGCGCCAGCAGCGACAAGAACAGGTCTGGTCAGCCCCAGCATTTT. It yields the protein CASSDKNRSGQPQHF.

The chain uses TRBV11-2 and TRBJ1-3; tentatively, D is TRBD1 (5 bases). V was trimmed by 5 bases and J by 0 bases, leaving 17 bases between them. The germline V gene has CDR1 SGHAT and CDR2 FQNNGV. The CDR3 length is 17 residues. The CDR3 sequence is CASSAAGGTTSGNTIYF. CDR3 coding DNA: TGTGCCAGCAGCGCCGCGGGGGGGACTACCTCTGGAAACACCATATATTTT.

This chain links TRBV7-3 with TRBJ1-1; D unclear. The CDR3 loop spans 13 amino acids. From germline, CDR1 is SGHTA and CDR2 FQGTGA. V lost 5 bases to trimming and J lost 1 base, with 8 bases between them. CDR3 nucleotide sequence: TGTGCCAGCAGCCCCCCAGGGAACACTGAAGCTTTCTTT. Translating it yields CASSPPGNTEAFF.

This rearrangement joins TRBV5-4 to TRBJ1-2; D perhaps matches TRBD1 (6 bases). The CDR3 runs 15 residues. V lost 4 bases to trimming and J lost 7 bases, with 20 bases between them. Germline values: CDR1 SGHNT, CDR2 YYREEE (reference sequence). In DNA, the CDR3 is TGTGCCAGCAGCACTTGGACAGACCCCTATCGTGGCTACACCTTC. Translated: CASSTWTDPYRGYTF.